The rows below give T cell receptor beta chains drawn from one sample of a study of blood T cell repertoires in COVID-19. Data came from immunoSEQ multiplex PCR; TCRdb stores just in-frame clones and leaves some out. The table has 65,000 to 80,000 clones, roughly 90% seen once. The source material was peripheral blood. The source of these receptors is a human donor in a cohort sampled during active COVID-19. The conserved cysteine and the conserved F or W are not part of the CDR3 here. The D gene is left open where the match is weak.

TRBV13	TRBD1	TRBJ2-5	ASSSIKQGSGETQY
TRBV28	.	TRBJ1-2	ASSLARSLAYGYT
TRBV7-9	.	TRBJ2-3	ASRGATVSTDTQY
TRBV9	TRBD1	TRBJ1-5	ASSATGSNQPQH
TRBV5-4	TRBD2	TRBJ2-7	ASSLEGLAREQY
TRBV6-6	TRBD1	TRBJ2-2	ASSSGQGATGELF
TRBV9	.	TRBJ2-4	ASSVGGVGNIQY
TRBV28	.	TRBJ1-2	ASRPGILYGYT
TRBV19	TRBD1	TRBJ1-5	ASTLGDRGLRQPQH
TRBV21-1	.	TRBJ2-7	ASPVLAGYYEQY
TRBV7-9	TRBD2	TRBJ2-1	ASSPRTSAHNEQF
TRBV2	TRBD1	TRBJ2-2	ASTEDRAYTGELF
TRBV7-2	.	TRBJ2-1	ASSLGAGRSYNEQF
TRBV19	TRBD1	TRBJ1-1	ASIQSRRGRTEAF
TRBV5-4	TRBD1	TRBJ1-6	ASSTRQGTETPLH
TRBV4-2	.	TRBJ2-7	ASSQDRFYEQY